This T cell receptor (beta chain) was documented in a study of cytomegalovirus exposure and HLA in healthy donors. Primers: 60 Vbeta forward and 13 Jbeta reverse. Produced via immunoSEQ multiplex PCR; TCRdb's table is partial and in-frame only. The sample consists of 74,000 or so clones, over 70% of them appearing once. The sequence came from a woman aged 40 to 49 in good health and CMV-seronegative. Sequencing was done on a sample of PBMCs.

CDR3 in DNA: TGTGCCAGCAGTTACTCGGTTCAGGGGGGTACTGAAGCTTTCTTT. Translated: CASSYSVQGGTEAFF. This sequence joins TRBV6-5 and TRBJ1-1; 7 bases line up with TRBD1. The CDR3 is 15 amino acids. Germline loops: CDR1 MNHEY, CDR2 SVGAGI. V lost 0 bases and J lost 5; bases outside the gene matches: 6.